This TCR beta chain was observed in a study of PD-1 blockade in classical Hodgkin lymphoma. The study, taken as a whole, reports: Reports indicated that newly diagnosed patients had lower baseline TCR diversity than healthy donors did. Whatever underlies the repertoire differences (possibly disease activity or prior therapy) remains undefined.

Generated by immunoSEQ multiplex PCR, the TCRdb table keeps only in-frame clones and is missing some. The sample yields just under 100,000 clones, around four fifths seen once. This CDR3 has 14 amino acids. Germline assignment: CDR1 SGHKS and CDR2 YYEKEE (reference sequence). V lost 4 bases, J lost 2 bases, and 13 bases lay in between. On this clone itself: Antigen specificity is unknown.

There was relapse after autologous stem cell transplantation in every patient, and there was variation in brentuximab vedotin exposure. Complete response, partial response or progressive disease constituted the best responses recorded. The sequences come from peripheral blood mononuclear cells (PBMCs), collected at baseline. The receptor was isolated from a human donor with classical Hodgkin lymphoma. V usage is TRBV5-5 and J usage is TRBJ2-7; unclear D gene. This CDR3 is CASSPAPATYEQYF. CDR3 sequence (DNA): TGTGCCAGCAGCCCCGCGCCGGCTACCTACGAGCAGTACTTC.